This T cell receptor (beta chain) originates from a study of T cell changes during pregnancy in multiple sclerosis. The length of the CDR3 is 13 residues. Germline V gene sequence: CDR1 KGHSH, CDR2 LQKENI. J lost 4 bases, V lost 4 bases, and 4 bases had no gene match. Repertoires were generated with immunoSEQ multiplex PCR, while TCRdb's copy carries only in-frame clones and drops some. The repertoire has tens of thousands of clones, 92% of them found once; the top ten carry around 5%. The clonotype originates from a female donor in good health, enrolled as a control in a pregnancy study. The sample here was peripheral blood, taken in the first trimester of pregnancy. V usage is TRBV18 and J usage is TRBJ2-7; TRBD2 aligns across 7 bases. The CDR3 loop is CASSRSGMYEQYF. DNA of the CDR3: TGTGCCAGCTCACGGAGCGGGATGTACGAGCAGTACTTC.